The rows below give T cell receptor beta chains drawn from one sample of a study of blood T cell repertoires in COVID-19. Libraries were prepared by immunoSEQ multiplex PCR; TCRdb keeps only in-frame clonotypes and omits some of them. The sample yields around 140,000 clones, 88% seen once. Material for sequencing was peripheral blood. The origin of the receptors is a woman aged 45-59 years with acute or convalescent COVID-19. Each CDR3 is given with its conserved first and last residue. Each record gives: V gene, D gene, clone size, J gene, CDR3 protein, CDR3 DNA. A D gene is named only where the DNA matches it firmly. Some rows mark clone size as missing; the rest say once, few, many or name a class of expanded clone.

TRBV6-5	.	.	TRBJ1-5	CASLTGPSGQPQHF	TGTGCCAGCCTCACCGGGCCCAGCGGGCAGCCCCAGCATTTT
TRBV5-6	TRBD1	.	TRBJ2-7	CASSSGTGLYEQYF	TGTGCCAGCAGCTCCGGGACAGGGCTGTACGAGCAGTACTTC
TRBV5-1	TRBD2	.	TRBJ2-1	CASSLEAGGPYNEQFF	TGCGCCAGCAGCTTGGAAGCGGGAGGGCCCTACAATGAGCAGTTCTTC
TRBV7-9	.	few	TRBJ2-1	CASSWDFNEQFF	TGTGCCAGCAGCTGGGACTTCAATGAGCAGTTCTTC
TRBV5-1	.	.	TRBJ2-4	CASRQSLAKNIQYF	TGCGCCAGCAGACAGAGCTTAGCCAAAAACATTCAGTACTTC
TRBV6-4	TRBD1	.	TRBJ2-5	CATTGEETQYF	TGTGCCACAACAGGGGAAGAGACCCAGTACTTC
TRBV3-1/TRBV3-2	.	.	TRBJ1-4	CASSQGKRDGGQLFF	TGTGCCAGCAGCCAAGGAAAGAGGGACGGGGGGCAACTGTTTTTT
TRBV7-8	.	.	TRBJ1-1	CASSNDRIQGEAFF	TGTGCCAGCAGCAACGACAGGATCCAGGGCGAAGCTTTCTTT
TRBV27	.	.	TRBJ2-3	CASSLAATRPTDTQYF	TGTGCCAGCAGTTTGGCGGCAACCCGGCCCACAGATACGCAGTATTTT
TRBV29-1	.	.	TRBJ2-5	CSVAGSSWGETQYF	TGCAGCGTTGCGGGGTCTTCCTGGGGAGAGACCCAGTACTTC
TRBV27	.	.	TRBJ1-5	CASSFGQNSNQPQHF	TGTGCCAGCAGTTTTGGACAGAATAGCAATCAGCCCCAGCATTTT
TRBV5-8	TRBD1	.	TRBJ2-7	CASSRGQGPGEQYF	TGTGCCAGCAGCCGCGGACAGGGTCCGGGCGAGCAGTACTTC
TRBV28	TRBD1	.	TRBJ1-2	CASSRQGALGYTF	TGTGCCAGCAGTCGCCAGGGGGCGCTTGGCTACACCTTC
TRBV6-5	TRBD1	.	TRBJ1-1	CASSLGQGLNTEAFF	TGTGCCAGCAGCCTCGGACAGGGGCTGAACACTGAAGCTTTCTTT
TRBV5-1	.	.	TRBJ2-2	CASSSGADRGSWELFF	TGCGCCAGCAGCTCGGGCGCGGACAGAGGTTCGTGGGAGCTGTTTTTT
TRBV6-5	.	.	TRBJ1-1	CASSPDMVEAFF	TGTGCCAGCAGCCCGGACATGGTTGAAGCTTTCTTT
TRBV4-1	.	.	TRBJ2-1	CASSQDPVPSYEQFF	TGCGCCAGCAGCCAAGATCCTGTGCCGAGCTATGAGCAGTTCTTC
TRBV30	.	.	TRBJ1-5	CAWSPHNNQPQHF	TGTGCCTGGAGTCCCCACAACAATCAGCCCCAGCATTTT
TRBV7-9	.	.	TRBJ2-3	CASSPQAAMEYF	TGTGCCAGCAGCCCGCAGGCAGCTATGGAGTATTTT
TRBV6-5	.	.	TRBJ2-7	CASSLNSEWVYEQYF	TGTGCCAGCAGTTTGAATAGCGAGTGGGTTTACGAGCAGTACTTC
TRBV10-3	TRBD1	.	TRBJ1-3	CAISEKGTVSGNTIYF	TGTGCCATCAGTGAGAAAGGGACAGTCTCTGGAAACACCATATATTTT
TRBV9	TRBD1	.	TRBJ1-2	CASSPGQGNYGYTF	TGTGCCAGCAGCCCTGGACAGGGGAACTATGGCTACACCTTC
TRBV11-2	TRBD1	.	TRBJ2-7	CATSGTGSSYEQYF	TGTGCCACCTCCGGGACAGGGAGCTCCTACGAGCAGTACTTC
TRBV3-1/TRBV3-2	.	.	TRBJ2-1	CASSQGTGPYNEQFF	TGTGCCAGCAGCCAAGGTACAGGGCCCTACAATGAGCAGTTCTTC
TRBV28	.	.	TRBJ1-1	CASSLSSAGNTEAFF	TGTGCCAGCAGTCTTTCGAGTGCAGGGAACACTGAAGCTTTCTTT
TRBV4-2	.	.	TRBJ2-1	CASSQVEGGGRNEQFF	TGTGCCAGCAGCCAAGTCGAGGGAGGCGGTCGCAATGAGCAGTTCTTC
TRBV10-2	.	.	TRBJ1-6	CASSGEATYNSPLHF	TGCGCCAGCAGTGGGGAGGCTACCTATAATTCACCCCTCCACTTT
TRBV6-5	.	.	TRBJ1-1	CASRGGNTEAFF	TGTGCCAGCAGGGGGGGGAACACTGAAGCTTTCTTT
TRBV7-2	TRBD1	.	TRBJ1-1	CASSLQQGGTEAFF	TGTGCCAGCAGCTTACAACAGGGGGGAACTGAAGCTTTCTTT
TRBV29-1	TRBD1	once	TRBJ1-2	CSVVTGTNYGYTF	TGCAGCGTGGTGACAGGGACTAACTATGGCTACACCTTC
TRBV28	.	.	TRBJ2-2	CASSPAGLGAGELFF	TGTGCCAGCTCCCCAGCGGGCCTTGGAGCCGGGGAGCTGTTTTTT
TRBV28	.	.	TRBJ2-3	CASGLWASTDTQYF	TGTGCCAGCGGTTTATGGGCTAGCACAGATACGCAGTATTTT
TRBV6-5	TRBD1	.	TRBJ2-5	CASSYDRGLRETQYF	TGTGCCAGCAGTTACGACAGGGGGCTGCGAGAGACCCAGTACTTC
TRBV7-9	.	.	TRBJ2-7	CASSLGSAWEVVYEQYF	TGTGCCAGCAGCTTAGGGAGTGCGTGGGAGGTAGTCTACGAGCAGTACTTC
TRBV5-1	.	.	TRBJ1-3	CASSLVGDTIYF	TGCGCCAGCAGCTTGGTCGGGGACACCATATATTTT
TRBV28	.	few	TRBJ1-5	CASSLSSWQGRQPQHF	TGTGCCAGCAGTTTATCAAGCTGGCAGGGGCGTCAGCCCCAGCATTTT
TRBV5-6	.	.	TRBJ1-6	CASSLGRTASSYNSPLHF	TGTGCCAGCAGCTTGGGTAGGACAGCGAGCTCCTATAATTCACCCCTCCACTTT
TRBV13	TRBD2	.	TRBJ2-2	CASSRGTSVVITGELFF	TGTGCCAGCAGCCGCGGGACTAGCGTCGTCATCACCGGGGAGCTGTTTTTT
TRBV7-2	TRBD2	.	TRBJ2-7	CASSYLAGGYEQYF	TGTGCCAGCAGCTACTTAGCGGGGGGGTACGAGCAGTACTTC
TRBV27	.	few	TRBJ2-1	CASSLDSVWNEQFF	TGTGCCAGCAGTTTAGACTCTGTTTGGAATGAGCAGTTCTTC
TRBV3-1/TRBV3-2	.	.	TRBJ1-6	CASSPRASNSPLHF	TGTGCCAGCAGCCCGCGGGCCTCAAATTCACCCCTCCACTTT
TRBV27	.	.	TRBJ1-4	CASAGGAAAEKLFF	TGTGCCAGCGCTGGGGGGGCCGCTGCTGAAAAACTGTTTTTT
TRBV7-9	TRBD1	.	TRBJ2-5	CASRSFWDSVKQETQYF	TGTGCCAGCCGTTCCTTTTGGGACAGCGTTAAACAAGAGACCCAGTACTTC
TRBV5-1	TRBD2	.	TRBJ2-1	CASSLQGLGVWDEQFF	TGCGCCAGCAGCTTGCAGGGACTAGGGGTTTGGGATGAGCAGTTCTTC